A selection of T cell receptor beta chains follows, all from one sample in a study of blood T cells in healthy people across ages. TCRdb independently ran MiXCR on the 5' RACE reads; one entry per CDR3 protein. This table has hundreds of thousands of distinct CDR3 sequences, roughly 32% appearing once. Sequenced: blood. The receptors come from a woman aged 80 or older in good health. Both conserved end residues are part of each CDR3. D genes are given only for firm matches. Only some rows state a clone size, as once, few, many or a class for expanded clones.

TRBV7-2	.	TRBJ2-1	.	TGTGCCAGCAGCCCCGGGATGTTGCGATCTCCAGACAATGAGCAGTTCTTC	CASSPGMLRSPDNEQFF
TRBV5-1	.	TRBJ2-7	once	TGCGCCAGCAGCTTGGATGGGGACACCGCCTACGAGCAGTACTTC	CASSLDGDTAYEQYF
TRBV29-1	.	TRBJ2-7	many	TGCAGCGTTGAAGGGGTAGGGGCCACCTACGAGCAGTACTTC	CSVEGVGATYEQYF
TRBV20-1	.	TRBJ2-3	many	TGCAGTGCCTCGGACACCCGCACAGATACGCAGTATTTT	CSASDTRTDTQYF
TRBV7-3	.	TRBJ2-3	many	TGTGCCAGCAGCTTAACGGGAGCAGGGATACGCACAGATACGCAGTATTTT	CASSLTGAGIRTDTQYF
TRBV4-2	.	TRBJ2-3	many	TGTGCCAGCAGCCAAGAGACAGGACCCACAGATACGCAGTATTTT	CASSQETGPTDTQYF
TRBV5-4	.	TRBJ1-5	few	TGTGCCAGCAGCTTGGACGGGGGGCTCCAGCCCCAGCATTTT	CASSLDGGLQPQHF
TRBV6-2/TRBV6-3	.	TRBJ1-2	.	TGTGCCAGTCCGGCAGGGAATCCCCCAAATGGCTACACCTTC	CASPAGNPPNGYTF
TRBV20-1	TRBD1	TRBJ1-5	.	TGCAGTGCTAGAGTCGCAGGGGGCTTGGGTCAGCCCCAGCATTTT	CSARVAGGLGQPQHF
TRBV24-1	.	TRBJ2-7	many	TGTGCCACCAGTGTCGGCAGGGGGGGCGAGCAGTACTTC	CATSVGRGGEQYF
TRBV7-9	.	TRBJ2-1	.	TGTGCCAGCAATGAGCAGTTCTTC	CASNEQFF
TRBV12-3/TRBV12-4	TRBD1	TRBJ2-3	.	TGTGCCAGCAGTTTAGTGTCCCGGACAGGCGGCACAGATACGCAGTATTTT	CASSLVSRTGGTDTQYF
TRBV5-1	TRBD1	TRBJ1-5	.	TGCGCCAGCAGCTTGACAGGGGGCAACGATCAGCCCCAGCATTTT	CASSLTGGNDQPQHF
TRBV7-2	.	TRBJ2-1	many	TGTGCCAGCAGCGAGGGGAGCGGTGGCGCCTACAATGAGCAGTTCTTC	CASSEGSGGAYNEQFF
TRBV3-1	.	TRBJ1-1	.	TGTGCCAGCAGCCGTACACCAAACACTGAAGCTTTCTTT	CASSRTPNTEAFF
TRBV30	.	TRBJ1-5	few	TGTGCCTGGAGTGTCGTCAAACCGGGAGTTGGCAATCAGCCCCAGCATTTT	CAWSVVKPGVGNQPQHF
TRBV20-1	TRBD2	TRBJ2-1	.	TGCAGTGCGCCGATCCTCCTAGCGGGGGGCTCCAATGAGCAGTTCTTC	CSAPILLAGGSNEQFF